Shown below are 28 T cell receptor beta chains from a single sample sequenced in a study of T cell responses to AZD1222 COVID-19 vaccine. TCRdb's table, derived via immunoSEQ multiplex PCR, lists solely in-frame clones and lacks some. This sample has about 100,000 clones, with 75% to 90% found just once. The sample here was peripheral blood, taken on day 0 of AZD1222 vaccination. The receptors shown here come from an adult in good health.

The chain employs TRBV12-1 and TRBJ2-5; the table's D call of TRBD2 was not tested on the DNA. TRBV12-1 is a pseudogene locus. CDR3 length: 12 residues. The CDR3 sequence: CASSFRGETQYF. The CDR3 DNA follows: TGTGCCAGCAGCTTTAGAGGGGAGACCCAGTACTTC.

The V gene is TRBV4-3, the J gene TRBJ1-6; possible D gene TRBD1, 5 bases. CDR1 and CDR2 (germline): LGHNA, YSLEER. This CDR3 spans 15 amino acids. The V and J ends lost 3 bases and 6 bases respectively, with 12 bases between them. The CDR3: CASSQGRGFNSPLHF. The CDR3 nucleotides are TGCGCCAGCAGCCAGGGGAGGGGTTTTAATTCACCCCTCCACTTT.

This clone was seen ten or more times. This rearrangement joins TRBV5-1 to TRBJ1-1, with a tentative D call TRBD1 (6 bases). Germline V CDR1 and CDR2: SGHRS, YFSETQ. The CDR3 is made up of 15 amino acids. Deletions cut 4 bases from V and 5 bases from J, with 18 bases between. The CDR3 region has the DNA TGCGCCAGCAGCAGGGGGGCAGGGGACGGAACTGAAGCTTTCTTT. Encoded protein: CASSRGAGDGTEAFF. The full variable domain, with the rest looked up from reference TRBV5-1 and TRBJ1-1, is KAGVTQTPRYLIKTRGQQVTLSCSPISGHRSVSWYQQTPGQGLQFLFEYFSETQRNKGNFPGRFSGRQFSNSRSEMNVSTLELGDSALYLCASSRGAGDGTEAFFGQGTRLTVV.

V and J are TRBV5-4 and TRBJ2-2; 8 bases fit TRBD1. Germline-derived CDR1 and CDR2 are SGHNT and YYREEE (reference sequence). CDR3 length equals 14 residues. The junction had 5 bases not matched to a gene; V was cut back by 5 bases and J by 5 bases. The CDR3 spells CASSTGQGTGELFF. The DNA for the CDR3 is TGTGCCAGCAGTACCGGACAGGGTACCGGGGAGCTGTTTTTT.

This clone occurred a few times. The J gene is TRBJ1-2, the V gene TRBV6-1; a possible D gene is TRBD1 (5 bases). CDR3 length equals 14 residues. The V gene's germline CDR1 is MNHNS and CDR2 SASEGT. The germline V and J ends were trimmed by 2 bases and 4 bases, with 11 bases remaining between them. As DNA, the CDR3 is TGTGCCAGCAGTGAAAGCGGCAGGGTCTATGGCTACACCTTC. Its protein product is CASSESGRVYGYTF.

The chain joins TRBV6-5 to TRBJ1-6; TRBD1 matches at 7 bases. CDR3 length: 13 amino acids. V lost 2 bases and J lost 11; bases outside the gene matches: 3. CDR1 MNHEY and CDR2 SVGAGI come from the germline V gene. The DNA of the CDR3 is TGTGCCAGCAGTTACGGACAGGCAGCACCCCTCCACTTT. Its translation: CASSYGQAAPLHF.

This clone appeared once. This chain links TRBV13 with TRBJ1-1, with unresolved D. The V gene lost 0 bases and the J gene lost 5 bases, with 10 bases spanning the gap. Germline-derived CDR1 and CDR2 are PRHDT and FYEKMQ (reference sequence). The CDR3 is 14 residues long. CDR3 coding DNA: TGTGCCAGCAGCTTAGGACCGAGCGGGACTGAAGCTTTCTTT. This gives the protein CASSLGPSGTEAFF.

The rearrangement uses TRBV10-3 and TRBJ2-1; D may match TRBD1 or TRBD2 (5 bases each). Germline V gives CDR1 ENHRY, CDR2 SYGVKD. The CDR3 consists of 14 residues. Trimming removed 6 bases from V and 6 bases from J, with 15 bases in between. The CDR3 reads CAIRGLGPGNEQFF. The CDR3 coding sequence is TGTGCCATCAGGGGCTTGGGACCGGGCAATGAGCAGTTCTTC.

This clone was seen a few times. The chain links TRBV7-3 to TRBJ2-1, with 9 positions matching TRBD2. With V trimmed by 1 base and J by 6 bases, 4 bases remained unmatched. CDR1 is SGHTA, CDR2 FQGTGA, per germline. The CDR3 contains 15 residues. The CDR3 sequence is CASSLIAGAINEQFF. Here the CDR3 DNA reads TGTGCCAGCAGCTTAATAGCGGGAGCGATCAATGAGCAGTTCTTC.

The V call is TRBV12-3 or TRBV12-4, the J call TRBJ2-5; D is undetermined. CDR3 length equals 12 residues. The ends were cut back, 5 bases at V and 5 bases at J, with 9 bases in the middle. CDR3 region: CASSATRETQYF. In DNA, the CDR3 is TGTGCCAGCAGTGCTACCCGGGAGACCCAGTACTTC.

A few counts support this clone. CDR3 sequence reads: CASSFPFRAGTGELFF. CDR3 DNA: TGTGCCAGCAGCTTTCCTTTCAGGGCGGGCACCGGGGAGCTGTTTTTT. This chain connects TRBV7-9 to TRBJ2-2; D is perhaps TRBD1 or TRBD2 (5 bases each). The CDR3 is 16 residues long. Trimming left V 3 bases short and J 4 bases short, with 15 bases between. The germline CDR1 and CDR2 sequences are SEHNR and FQNEAQ (reference sequence).

The V and J genes are TRBV6-5 and TRBJ2-7, with unresolved D. Trimming took 0 bases from V and 3 from J, leaving 6 bases between them. The germline CDR1 and CDR2 sequences are MNHEY and SVGAGI. CDR3 length: 13 residues. CDR3 sequence (DNA): TGTGCCAGCAGTTACTCGGCGTTCTACGAGCAGTACTTC. It yields the protein CASSYSAFYEQYF.

The rearrangement uses TRBV6-2 or TRBV6-3 and TRBJ2-3; no reliable D call. CDR1 is MNHEY, CDR2 SVGEGT, per germline. This CDR3 is built from 13 residues. Trimming took 5 bases from V and 0 from J, leaving 6 bases between them. The CDR3 nucleotides are TGTGCCAGCAGTCAGACTAGCACAGATACGCAGTATTTT. Translated: CASSQTSTDTQYF.

The V call is TRBV6-2 or TRBV6-3, the J call TRBJ1-2; D uncertain. This CDR3 is built from 16 residues. CDR1 and CDR2 from the germline V gene are MNHEY and SVGEGT. Trimming pared 3 bases from V and 4 bases from J, leaving 18 bases between. In DNA form, the CDR3 reads TGTGCCAGCAGTTATCGGGAGGGAATGGCTACCTATGGCTACACCTTC. Protein: CASSYREGMATYGYTF.

This rearrangement joins TRBV21-1 to TRBJ1-2. TRBV21-1 is noted as a pseudogene. The length of the CDR3 is 14 residues. The CDR3 sequence: CASSKDEGSTGYTF. Here the CDR3 DNA reads TGTGCCAGCAGCAAAGACGAGGGTTCCACAGGCTACACCTTC.

The V and J genes are TRBV7-2 and TRBJ1-1; D is unclear. The CDR3 runs to 15 residues. In germline, CDR1 is SGHTA, CDR2 FQGNSA. Between the trimmed V and J ends, which lost 0 bases and 9 bases, there was a span of 17 bases. For the CDR3, the DNA is TGTGCCAGCAGCTTAGCGCCTCGAGAACAGTTGAAAGCTTTCTTT. The encoded protein is CASSLAPREQLKAFF.

The V gene is TRBV5-6, the J gene TRBJ1-1; the D is unclear. V was trimmed by 7 bases and J by 1 base, leaving 14 bases between them. The CDR3 length is 14 residues. Germline values: CDR1 SGHDT, CDR2 YYEEEE. The CDR3 region has the DNA TGTGCCAGCTTCAAAATGGGCCCGAACACTGAAGCTTTCTTT. Residues: CASFKMGPNTEAFF.

The chain has TRBV18 and TRBJ2-1; 9 nucleotides align to TRBD2. The CDR3 has 15 residues. The germline V gene encodes CDR1 KGHSH and CDR2 LQKENI. The trim removed 6 bases at V and 7 bases at J, leaving 10 bases unmatched. The CDR3 protein is CASSPSAGGGNEQFF. In DNA, the CDR3 is TGTGCCAGCTCTCCCTCGGCGGGAGGGGGTAATGAGCAGTTCTTC.

This clone appeared once. The J gene is TRBJ1-1, the V gene TRBV7-8; D gene ambiguous. The germline V gene has CDR1 SGHVS and CDR2 FQNEAQ. There are 15 residues in the CDR3. V was pared by 6 bases and J by 2 bases, with 16 bases between. The CDR3 sequence: CASRASRAANTEAFF. The CDR3 DNA reads as TGTGCCAGCAGGGCCTCGAGGGCAGCCAACACTGAAGCTTTCTTT. The variable domain in full, with the rest retrieved from reference TRBV7-8 and TRBJ1-1, is GAGVSQSPRYKVAKRGQDVALRCDPISGHVSLFWYQQALGQGPEFLTYFQNEAQLDKSGLPSDRFFAERPEGSVSTLKIQRTQQEDSAVYLCASRASRAANTEAFFGQGTRLTVV.

J is TRBJ2-7 and V is TRBV13; 16 nucleotides match TRBD2. CDR1 PRHDT and CDR2 FYEKMQ come from the germline V gene (reference sequence). CDR3 size: 16 residues. Trimming cost V 5 bases and J 2 bases; bases outside gene matches: 3. The chain's CDR3 is CASSAGTSGGAYEQYF. The CDR3 DNA is TGTGCCAGCAGCGCCGGGACTAGCGGGGGGGCCTACGAGCAGTACTTC.

The chain employs TRBV15 and TRBJ1-3; maybe TRBD1 (6 bases). Trimming cost V 0 bases and J 11 bases, with 11 bases left between them. CDR3 size: 13 residues. CDR1 is LNHNV, CDR2 YYDKDF, per germline (reference sequence). CDR3 loop: CATSREGGSAIYF. The CDR3 DNA is TGTGCCACCAGCAGAGAAGGGGGTTCCGCCATATATTTT. The variable domain in full, with the rest retrieved from reference TRBV15 and TRBJ1-3, is DAMVIQNPRYQVTQFGKPVTLSCSQTLNHNVMYWYQQKSSQAPKLLFHYYDKDFNNEADTPDNFQSRRPNTSFCFLDIRSPGLGDTAMYLCATSREGGSAIYFGEGSWLTVV.

The sample holds one count of this clone. This chain uses TRBV6-5 with TRBJ1-6; maybe TRBD1 (5 bases). The V gene's germline CDR1 is MNHEY and CDR2 SVGAGI. The ends were cut back, 4 bases at V and 7 bases at J, with 14 bases in the middle. The CDR3 extends over 15 amino acids. CDR3 sequence reads: CASSSTGTWNSPLHF. In nucleotides, the CDR3 is TGTGCCAGCAGTTCCACCGGGACGTGGAATTCACCCCTCCACTTT.

J is TRBJ1-5 and V is TRBV19; unclear D gene. Trimming took off 2 bases at V and 0 bases at J, with 17 bases between the two ends. The CDR3 extends over 18 amino acids. Germline loops: CDR1 LNHDA, CDR2 SQIVND (reference sequence). CDR3 residues: CASSIRTGQTGSNQPQHF. CDR3 nucleotides: TGTGCCAGTAGTATACGGACCGGTCAAACCGGTAGCAATCAGCCCCAGCATTTT.

This sequence joins TRBV18 and TRBJ1-2; 7 bases line up with TRBD1. Germline V gene sequence: CDR1 KGHSH, CDR2 LQKENI. The CDR3 extends over 15 amino acids. V was pared by 3 bases and J by 2 bases, with 6 bases of the junction left unmatched. CDR3 sequence (DNA): TGTGCCAGCTCACCTGCGGGACAGCACAACTATGGCTACACCTTC. Its translation is CASSPAGQHNYGYTF.

The V gene is TRBV9, the J gene TRBJ1-4, with D perhaps matching TRBD1 (5 bases). The CDR3 is 15 amino acids. Between the trimmed V and J ends, which lost 4 bases and 0 bases, there was a span of 10 bases. Germline-derived CDR1 and CDR2 are SGDLS and YYNGEE. DNA of the CDR3: TGTGCCAGCAGCTGGACGGGGGCAACTAATGAAAAACTGTTTTTT. It yields the protein CASSWTGATNEKLFF.

V usage is TRBV15 and J usage is TRBJ1-4, with D tentatively TRBD1 (5 bases). The CDR3 is made up of 19 amino acids. Deletions cut 3 bases from V and 0 bases from J, with 20 bases between. Germline V gene data show CDR1 as LNHNV and CDR2 as YYDKDF (reference sequence). The CDR3 here is CATSSRPGARFATNEKLFF. CDR3 sequence (DNA): TGTGCCACCAGCAGCCGCCCTGGGGCGCGGTTTGCAACTAATGAAAAACTGTTTTTT.

J is TRBJ1-5 and V is TRBV10-3; D possibly corresponds to TRBD1 (6 bases). Per the germline V gene, CDR1 is ENHRY and CDR2 is SYGVKD. The CDR3 spans 15 residues. Deletions cut 0 bases from V and 6 bases from J, with 12 bases between. CDR3 sequence (DNA): TGTGCCATCAGTGAGTCCTCGGGGGCCGGTCAGCCCCAGCATTTT. Protein product: CAISESSGAGQPQHF.

The rearrangement joins TRBV14 to TRBJ2-7; TRBD2 might be the D (5 bases). The CDR3 totals 15 residues. Germline lookup yields CDR1 SGHDN and CDR2 FVKESK. Trimming removed 0 bases at V and 4 bases at J, with 13 bases between. The CDR3 coding sequence is TGTGCCAGCAGCCAAGATGGTCGGGGATGGTACGAGCAGTACTTC. Residues: CASSQDGRGWYEQYF.